Following are 32 T cell receptor beta chains from one sample sequenced in a study of PD-L1 blockade in urothelial cancer. The table came from immunoSEQ multiplex PCR; TCRdb's copy has only in-frame clones and leaves some out. The sample gives more than 45,000 clones, 86% of which show up once; around 16% is in the top ten. The sequencing here drew on PBMCs, taken around atezolizumab (anti-PD-L1) treatment. All receptors come from a man aged 55 to 70 with urothelial cancer.

The chain carries TRBV6-1 and TRBJ1-2; perhaps TRBD1 as D (5 bases). The CDR3 sequence is 15 residues long. Germline CDR1 is MNHNS and CDR2 is SASEGT. V lost 1 base, J lost 5 bases, and 14 bases lay in between. The CDR3 is CASSEGGGVRYGYTF. CDR3 nucleotides: TGTGCCAGCAGTGAAGGGGGGGGAGTCAGGTATGGCTACACCTTC.

The chain recombines TRBV4-1 with TRBJ2-7; 9 nucleotides match TRBD2. Germline-derived CDR1 and CDR2 are MGHRA and YSYEKL. Germline trimming cut 0 bases from V and 3 bases from J; bases unmatched to any gene: 21. This CDR3 region has 21 residues. The DNA of the CDR3 is TGCGCCAGCAGCCAAGATAAAAGCGGGGGGCCCCTCGCCGGGTACTACTACGAGCAGTACTTC. Its translation: CASSQDKSGGPLAGYYYEQYF.

This chain links TRBV6-6 with TRBJ2-1; 9 bases map to TRBD2. This CDR3 is built from 13 residues. J was trimmed by 6 bases and V by 6 bases; bases with no gene match: 3. From germline, CDR1 is MNHNY and CDR2 SVGAGI (reference sequence). The CDR3 coding sequence is TGTGCCAGCAGGAATAGCGGGGGCAATGAGCAGTTCTTC. It translates to CASRNSGGNEQFF.

A single count supports this clone. This chain uses TRBV5-1 with TRBJ2-5; D possibly corresponds to TRBD1 (6 bases). Trimming stripped 4 bases from V and 5 bases from J, with 18 bases between. The CDR3 consists of 15 residues. Germline V gene sequence: CDR1 SGHRS, CDR2 YFSETQ. In nucleotides, the CDR3 is TGCGCCAGCAGCCCTACCCCGGGACAAAAGGAGACCCAGTACTTC. Its translation: CASSPTPGQKETQYF.

This sequence joins TRBV7-2 and TRBJ2-2; D ambiguous. Trimming took off 3 bases at V and 0 bases at J, with 2 bases between the two ends. Germline CDR1 reads SGHTA; CDR2 reads FQGNSA. The CDR3 has 13 amino acids. The CDR3 reads CASSFANTGELFF. DNA for the CDR3: TGTGCCAGCAGCTTCGCGAACACCGGGGAGCTGTTTTTT. The full variable domain, completed using reference TRBV7-2 and TRBJ2-2, is GAGVSQSPSNKVTEKGKDVELRCDPISGHTALYWYRQSLGQGLEFLIYFQGNSAPDKSGLPSDRFSAERTGGSVSTLTIQRTQQEDSAVYLCASSFANTGELFFGEGSRLTVL.

This CDR3 reads CASSLGQLSGEKLFF. The DNA of the CDR3 is TGCGCCAGCAGCTTGGGTCAACTCTCGGGTGAAAAACTGTTTTTT. The genes are TRBV5-1 and TRBJ1-4; D gene unclear. Between the trimmed V and J ends, which lost 0 bases and 7 bases, there was a span of 13 bases. The germline V gene encodes CDR1 SGHRS and CDR2 YFSETQ. The CDR3 extends over 15 amino acids.

This clone was counted ten times or more. The V gene is TRBV2, the J gene TRBJ1-2; D is unclear. In germline, CDR1 is SNHLY, CDR2 FYNNEI. CDR3 length: 12 amino acids. Deletions cut 6 bases from V and 8 bases from J, with 13 bases between. The CDR3 DNA is TGTGCCAGCAGCCGGAGGGTGGGCGGCTACACCTTC. Protein sequence: CASSRRVGGYTF. The full variable domain, its missing parts supplied by reference TRBV2 and TRBJ1-2, is EPEVTQTPSHQVTQMGQEVILRCVPISNHLYFYWYRQILGQKVEFLVSFYNNEISEKSEIFDDQFSVERPDGSNFTLKIRSTKLEDSAMYFCASSRRVGGYTFGSGTRLTVV.

This rearrangement joins TRBV7-9 to TRBJ2-1, with TRBD2 identical over 8 bases. Trimming at V came to 1 base and at J to 5 bases, leaving 7 bases not matched to a gene. This CDR3 has 16 amino acids. Germline CDR1 is SEHNR and CDR2 is FQNEAQ (reference sequence). The chain's CDR3 is CASSLDELAVNNEQFF. The CDR3 DNA is TGTGCCAGCAGCTTAGATGAACTAGCGGTTAACAATGAGCAGTTCTTC.

With respect to this clone: An end of the junction differs from the germline gene, which may be a read error. This chain links TRBV7-7 with TRBJ2-2, with D possibly matching TRBD1 (5 bases). The CDR3 has 17 residues. Germline assignment: CDR1 SSHAT and CDR2 FNYEAQ (reference sequence). The CDR3 sequence is CASSLEPDSSNTGELFF. The CDR3 coding sequence is TGTGCTAGCAGCTTAGAGCCCGACAGTTCCAACACCGGGGAGCTGTTTTTT.

The chain joins TRBV7-3 to TRBJ2-2; TRBD2 matches 9 bases. There are 15 residues in the CDR3. Trimming took 1 base from V and 6 from J; bases not matched to a gene: 3. CDR1 and CDR2 from the germline V gene are SGHTA and FQGTGA. The chain's CDR3 is CASSLSGGVAGELFF. DNA for the CDR3: TGTGCCAGCAGCTTAAGCGGGGGGGTCGCCGGGGAGCTGTTTTTT.

This clone was seen a handful of times. The chain couples TRBV19 to TRBJ1-2; 7 nucleotides match TRBD1. Germline V gene data show CDR1 as LNHDA and CDR2 as SQIVND (reference sequence). This CDR3 has 14 amino acids. Trimming took 5 bases from V and 3 from J; bases not matched to a gene: 6. CDR3 sequence: CASSPQTGYYGYTF. CDR3 DNA: TGTGCCAGTAGTCCCCAGACAGGGTACTATGGCTACACCTTC.

V and J are TRBV9 and TRBJ2-5; D is uncertain. The CDR3 runs 15 residues. Germline lookup yields CDR1 SGDLS and CDR2 YYNGEE. V was pared by 2 bases and J by 4 bases, with 15 bases between. The CDR3 spells CASSVTGSMRETQYF. The CDR3, as DNA: TGTGCCAGCAGCGTCACCGGGTCGATGCGAGAGACCCAGTACTTC. Full variable domain (rest looked up from reference TRBV9 and TRBJ2-5): DSGVTQTPKHLITATGQRVTLRCSPRSGDLSVYWYQQSLDQGLQFLIQYYNGEERAKGNILERFSAQQFPDLHSELNLSSLELGDSALYFCASSVTGSMRETQYFGPGTRLLVL.

V usage is TRBV30 and J usage is TRBJ2-5, with a tentative D call TRBD2 (7 bases). V lost 3 bases and J lost 5, with 16 bases in between. This CDR3 has 14 amino acids. Germline-derived CDR1 and CDR2 are GTSNPN and SVGIG (reference sequence). CDR3 residues: CAWRSGGGGETQYF. The CDR3 DNA is TGTGCCTGGAGGTCCGGCGGGGGCGGGGAGACCCAGTACTTC.

The V gene is TRBV11-3, the J gene TRBJ2-7; the match to TRBD2 covers 10 bases. V lost 8 bases to trimming and J lost 2 bases; unmatched junction nucleotides: 12. This CDR3 has 16 residues. Germline lookup yields CDR1 SGHNT and CDR2 YENEEA. In nucleotides, the CDR3 is TGTGCCAGCGGCATACTAGCGGGACGGACCACCTACGAGCAGTACTTC. As protein: CASGILAGRTTYEQYF.

The chain links TRBV30 to TRBJ1-1; D might be TRBD1 (6 bases). In germline, CDR1 is GTSNPN, CDR2 SVGIG (reference sequence). Trimming left V 0 bases short and J 1 base short, with 6 bases between. The CDR3 runs 13 residues. This chain's CDR3 is CAWSVQGNTEAFF. CDR3 nucleotides: TGTGCCTGGAGTGTACAGGGGAACACTGAAGCTTTCTTT. The full variable domain, completed using reference TRBV30 and TRBJ1-1, is SQTIHQWPATLVQPVGSPLSLECTVEGTSNPNLYWYRQAAGRGLQLLFYSVGIGQISSEVPQNLSASRPQDRQFILSSKKLLLSDSGFYLCAWSVQGNTEAFFGQGTRLTVV.

The chain has TRBV9 and TRBJ2-5; unclear D gene. V gave up 1 base and J gave up 0 bases, with 4 bases separating them. CDR1 and CDR2 (germline): SGDLS, YYNGEE. The CDR3 length is 13 residues. CDR3 in DNA: TGTGCCAGCAGCGTACAGAACCAAGAGACCCAGTACTTC. It translates to CASSVQNQETQYF. Based on the CDR3 plus reference TRBV9 and TRBJ2-5, the full variable domain is DSGVTQTPKHLITATGQRVTLRCSPRSGDLSVYWYQQSLDQGLQFLIQYYNGEERAKGNILERFSAQQFPDLHSELNLSSLELGDSALYFCASSVQNQETQYFGPGTRLLVL.

The rearrangement links TRBV19 to TRBJ2-7; 13 nucleotides agree with TRBD2. J was trimmed by 1 base and V by 5 bases; bases with no gene match: 14. From germline, CDR1 is LNHDA and CDR2 SQIVND (reference sequence). The CDR3 is 19 amino acids. In DNA, the CDR3 is TGTGCCAGTAGTGTCTTACCCGGACTAGCGGGAGCATTATCCTACGAGCAGTACTTC. Amino acid sequence: CASSVLPGLAGALSYEQYF.

The rearrangement joins TRBV2 to TRBJ2-2; D remains unclear. The CDR3 extends over 14 amino acids. With 4 bases removed from V and 5 bases from J, the gap between germline ends came to 11 bases. Germline CDR1 reads SNHLY; CDR2 reads FYNNEI. The chain's CDR3 is CASSGTLQTGELFF. The DNA for the CDR3 is TGTGCCAGCAGTGGTACCTTGCAGACCGGGGAGCTGTTTTTT.

This chain uses TRBV5-1 with TRBJ2-3, with a possible D match to TRBD2 (6 bases). V lost 3 bases, J lost 4 bases, and 9 bases lay in between. Germline V gene data show CDR1 as SGHRS and CDR2 as YFSETQ. The CDR3 spans 13 residues. CDR3 residues: CASSWGTADTQYF. DNA for the CDR3: TGCGCCAGCAGCTGGGGGACTGCAGATACGCAGTATTTT. Drawing the rest from reference TRBV5-1 and TRBJ2-3, the complete variable domain is KAGVTQTPRYLIKTRGQQVTLSCSPISGHRSVSWYQQTPGQGLQFLFEYFSETQRNKGNFPGRFSGRQFSNSRSEMNVSTLELGDSALYLCASSWGTADTQYFGPGTRLTVL.

The gene calls are TRBV11-2 and TRBJ2-3; 10 bases align to TRBD2. Per germline, CDR1 SGHAT and CDR2 FQNNGV. V trimming: 5 bases; J trimming: 12 bases; junction bases outside the gene matches: 5. There are 12 residues in the CDR3. As DNA, the CDR3 is TGTGCCAGCAGCCATAGCGGGGGGACCCAGTATTTT. Protein: CASSHSGGTQYF.

This clone showed up just a few times. V usage is TRBV7-9 and J usage is TRBJ1-6; D gene uncertain. V gave up 7 bases and J gave up 8 bases, with 15 bases separating them. The CDR3 length is 14 residues. Looked up from germline, CDR1 is SEHNR and CDR2 is FQNEAQ (reference sequence). In DNA, the CDR3 is TGTGCCAGCAAAATTAGCCTTAGCGATTCACCCCTCCACTTT. It encodes CASKISLSDSPLHF.

This chain connects TRBV5-6 to TRBJ1-1; D unclear. Per germline, CDR1 SGHDT and CDR2 YYEEEE. The CDR3 loop spans 14 amino acids. V dropped 0 bases and J dropped 1 base, with 7 bases sitting between them. The DNA for the CDR3 is TGTGCCAGCAGCTTGGGACACGCGAACACTGAAGCTTTCTTT. This encodes CASSLGHANTEAFF.

The V and J genes are TRBV2 and TRBJ1-2; 9 bases line up with TRBD1. Germline V gene data show CDR1 as SNHLY and CDR2 as FYNNEI. The CDR3 spans 14 residues. J lost 7 bases, V lost 6 bases, and 9 bases had no gene match. The CDR3: CASSQYRGQPGYTF. CDR3 coding DNA: TGTGCCAGCAGCCAATACAGGGGGCAACCTGGCTACACCTTC.

The J gene is TRBJ2-2, the V gene TRBV28; 13 bases match TRBD2. CDR1 is MDHEN, CDR2 SYDVKM, per germline. V lost 9 bases, J lost 4 bases, and 5 bases stayed unmatched. This CDR3 contains 15 residues. The DNA of the CDR3 is TGTGCCAGTGGACTAGCGGGAGTCCCCACCGGGGAGCTGTTTTTT. Translating it yields CASGLAGVPTGELFF.

This clone was found once. This rearrangement joins TRBV2 to TRBJ2-1, with 13 positions matching TRBD2. V gave up 6 bases and J gave up 8 bases; unmatched junction bases: 7. The CDR3 loop spans 15 amino acids. Looked up from germline, CDR1 is SNHLY and CDR2 is FYNNEI. The CDR3 nucleotides are TGTGCCAGCAGAAGGACTAGCGGGAGTCTAGATGAGCAGTTCTTC. Encoded protein: CASRRTSGSLDEQFF.

This clone was counted once. The chain recombines TRBV19 with TRBJ1-3; D is possibly TRBD1 (6 bases). The germline V gene has CDR1 LNHDA and CDR2 SQIVND (reference sequence). The V and J ends lost 3 bases and 2 bases respectively, with 17 bases between them. The CDR3 sequence is 17 residues long. The chain's CDR3 is CASSMLGLGHTGNTIYF. The CDR3 coding sequence is TGTGCCAGTAGTATGTTGGGTTTGGGACACACTGGAAACACCATATATTTT.

The chain is built from TRBV5-6 and TRBJ2-1, with TRBD1 matching over 7 bases. The CDR3 runs to 16 residues. The germline V gene encodes CDR1 SGHDT and CDR2 YYEEEE. With V trimmed by 1 base and J by 8 bases, 12 bases remained unmatched. The CDR3 loop reads CASSLFVTGNSDEQFF. CDR3 DNA: TGTGCCAGCAGCTTGTTCGTGACAGGGAACTCGGATGAGCAGTTCTTC.

This chain links TRBV5-1 with TRBJ2-2, with D possibly being TRBD2 (6 bases). V lost 4 bases to trimming and J lost 4 bases, with 14 bases between them. Germline CDR1 SGHRS, CDR2 YFSETQ. The CDR3 consists of 15 residues. In DNA, the CDR3 is TGCGCCAGCAGCATGTTGTCGGGGGTCACCGGGGAGCTGTTTTTT. Amino acids: CASSMLSGVTGELFF.

The V and J genes are TRBV10-1 and TRBJ1-5, with a weak D call TRBD1 (6 bases). The germline V and J ends were trimmed by 7 bases and 2 bases, with 15 bases remaining between them. CDR1 WNHNN and CDR2 SYGVQD come from the germline V gene (reference sequence). This CDR3 comprises 15 residues. The CDR3 reads CASKKQGMGNQPQHF. The CDR3 bases are TGCGCCAGCAAAAAACAGGGAATGGGCAATCAGCCCCAGCATTTT.

The J gene is TRBJ2-5, the V gene TRBV14; 13 bases are shared with TRBD2. Germline loops: CDR1 SGHDN, CDR2 FVKESK. The CDR3 has 19 residues. J was trimmed by 0 bases and V by 4 bases; bases with no gene match: 11. The CDR3 DNA sequence: TGTGCCAGCAGCCGCACCGGGACTAGCGGGACTTGGAACCAAGAGACCCAGTACTTC. Amino acids: CASSRTGTSGTWNQETQYF.

This clone was observed a handful of times. The V call is TRBV13, the J call TRBJ1-4, with TRBD1 matching over 7 bases. V lost 1 base to trimming and J lost 4 bases; unmatched junction nucleotides: 3. CDR3 length: 15 amino acids. Germline lookup yields CDR1 PRHDT and CDR2 FYEKMQ (reference sequence). CDR3 sequence: CASSLEGQSNEKLFF. The CDR3 DNA sequence: TGTGCCAGCAGCTTAGAGGGACAGAGTAATGAAAAACTGTTTTTT.

In its sample, this clone was seen once. The V call is TRBV18, the J call TRBJ1-2, with D perhaps matching TRBD1 (5 bases). V gave up 3 bases and J gave up 0 bases, with 8 bases separating them. Germline loops: CDR1 KGHSH, CDR2 LQKENI. The CDR3 is 14 amino acids. CDR3 DNA: TGTGCCAGCTCACCGGAGACAGCTAACTATGGCTACACCTTC. Its translation is CASSPETANYGYTF.